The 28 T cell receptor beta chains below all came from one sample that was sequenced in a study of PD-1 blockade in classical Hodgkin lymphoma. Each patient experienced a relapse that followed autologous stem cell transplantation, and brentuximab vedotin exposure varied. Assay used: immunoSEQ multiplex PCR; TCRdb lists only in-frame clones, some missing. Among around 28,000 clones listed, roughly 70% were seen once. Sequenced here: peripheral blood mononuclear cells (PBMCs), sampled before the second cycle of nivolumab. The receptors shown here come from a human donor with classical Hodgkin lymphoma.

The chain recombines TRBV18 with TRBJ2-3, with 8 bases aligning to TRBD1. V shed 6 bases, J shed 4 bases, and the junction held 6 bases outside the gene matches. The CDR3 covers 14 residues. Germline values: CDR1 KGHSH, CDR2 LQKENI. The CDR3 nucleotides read TGTGCCAGCTCCCCCGGACAGGGAGCAGATACGCAGTATTTT. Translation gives CASSPGQGADTQYF.

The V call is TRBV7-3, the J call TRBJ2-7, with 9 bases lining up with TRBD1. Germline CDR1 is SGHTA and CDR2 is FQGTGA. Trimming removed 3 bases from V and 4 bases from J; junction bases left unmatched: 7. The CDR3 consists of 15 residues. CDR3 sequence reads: CASSFTGGRDYEQYF. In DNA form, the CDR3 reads TGTGCCAGCAGCTTTACAGGGGGCCGGGATTACGAGCAGTACTTC.

CDR3 nucleotide sequence: TGCGCCAGCAGCTTGTCTGGCAGGCCTTCCTACAATGAGCAGTTCTTC. Translating gives CASSLSGRPSYNEQFF. V and J are TRBV5-1 and TRBJ2-1; D is unclear. Deletions cut 1 base from V and 1 base from J, with 12 bases between. This CDR3 is 16 amino acids long. Germline V gives CDR1 SGHRS, CDR2 YFSETQ.

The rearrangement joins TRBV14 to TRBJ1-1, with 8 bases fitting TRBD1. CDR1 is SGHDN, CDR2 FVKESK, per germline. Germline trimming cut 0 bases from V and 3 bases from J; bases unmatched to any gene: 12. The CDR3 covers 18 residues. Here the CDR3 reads CASSQEGQALTWDTEAFF. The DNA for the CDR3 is TGTGCCAGCAGCCAAGAGGGACAGGCGCTCACTTGGGACACTGAAGCTTTCTTT.

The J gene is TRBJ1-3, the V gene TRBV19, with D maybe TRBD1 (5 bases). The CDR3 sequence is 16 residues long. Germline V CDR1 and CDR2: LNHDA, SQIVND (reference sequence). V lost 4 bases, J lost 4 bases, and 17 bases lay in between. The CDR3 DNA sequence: TGTGCCAGTAGTACCCTCGGGACCCATCTCGGAAACACCATATATTTT. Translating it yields CASSTLGTHLGNTIYF.

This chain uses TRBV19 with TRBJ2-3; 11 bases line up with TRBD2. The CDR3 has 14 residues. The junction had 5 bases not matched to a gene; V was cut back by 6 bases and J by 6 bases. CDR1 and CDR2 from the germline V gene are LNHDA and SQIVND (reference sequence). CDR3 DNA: TGTGCCAGTAGACCGACTAGCGGGACGGATACGCAGTATTTT. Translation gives CASRPTSGTDTQYF.

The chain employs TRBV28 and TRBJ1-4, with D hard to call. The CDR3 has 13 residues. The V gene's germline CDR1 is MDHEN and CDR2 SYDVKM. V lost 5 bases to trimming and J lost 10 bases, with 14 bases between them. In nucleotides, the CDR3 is TGTGCCAGCAGTGCCCAGGTGGTTGGAAAACTGTTTTTT. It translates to CASSAQVVGKLFF.

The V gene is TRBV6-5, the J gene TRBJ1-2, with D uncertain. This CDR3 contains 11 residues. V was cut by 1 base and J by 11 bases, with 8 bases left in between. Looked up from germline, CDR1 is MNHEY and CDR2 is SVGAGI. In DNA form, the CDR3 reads TGTGCCAGCAGTTACTTAGGCGTTTACACCTTC. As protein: CASSYLGVYTF.

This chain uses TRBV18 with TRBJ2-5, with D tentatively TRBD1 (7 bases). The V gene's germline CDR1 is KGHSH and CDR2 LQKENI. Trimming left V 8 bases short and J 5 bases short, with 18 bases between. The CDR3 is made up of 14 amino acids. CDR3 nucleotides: TGTGCCAGCCTACGACAGGGCGGGGAGGAGACCCAGTACTTC. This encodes CASLRQGGEETQYF.

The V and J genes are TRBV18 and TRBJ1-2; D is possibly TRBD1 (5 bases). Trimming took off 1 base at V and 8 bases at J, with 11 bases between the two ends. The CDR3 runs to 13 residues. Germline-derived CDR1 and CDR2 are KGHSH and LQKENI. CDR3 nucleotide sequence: TGTGCCAGCTCACCACTCCGGGACCGGGGCTACACCTTC. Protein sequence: CASSPLRDRGYTF.

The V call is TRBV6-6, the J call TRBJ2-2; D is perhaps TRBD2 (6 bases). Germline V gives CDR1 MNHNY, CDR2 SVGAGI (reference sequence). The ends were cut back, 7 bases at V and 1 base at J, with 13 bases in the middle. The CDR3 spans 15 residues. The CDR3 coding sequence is TGTGCCAGCATCAACAGGAGGGAGAACACCGGGGAGCTGTTTTTT. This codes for CASINRRENTGELFF.

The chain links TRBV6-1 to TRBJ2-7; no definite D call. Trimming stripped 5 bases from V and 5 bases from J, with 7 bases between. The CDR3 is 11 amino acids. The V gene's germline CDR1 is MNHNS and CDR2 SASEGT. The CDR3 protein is CASSYLHEQYF. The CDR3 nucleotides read TGTGCCAGCAGTTACCTCCACGAGCAGTACTTC.

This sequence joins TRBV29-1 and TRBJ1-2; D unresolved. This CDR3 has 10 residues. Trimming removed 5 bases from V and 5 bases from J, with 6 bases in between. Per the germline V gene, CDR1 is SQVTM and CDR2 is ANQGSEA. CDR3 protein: CSVYQYGYTF. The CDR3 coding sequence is TGCAGCGTTTATCAATATGGCTACACCTTC. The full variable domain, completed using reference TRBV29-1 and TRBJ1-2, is SAVISQKPSRDICQRGTSLTIQCQVDSQVTMMFWYRQQPGQSLTLIATANQGSEATYESGFVIDKFPISRPNLTFSTLTVSNMSPEDSSIYLCSVYQYGYTFGSGTRLTVV.

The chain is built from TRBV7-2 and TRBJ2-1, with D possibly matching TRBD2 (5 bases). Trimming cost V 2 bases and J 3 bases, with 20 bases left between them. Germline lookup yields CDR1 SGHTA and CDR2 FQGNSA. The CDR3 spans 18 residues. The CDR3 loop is CASSLRSGTGLLYNEQFF. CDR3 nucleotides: TGTGCCAGCAGCTTAAGGAGCGGAACGGGCCTTCTCTACAATGAGCAGTTCTTC.

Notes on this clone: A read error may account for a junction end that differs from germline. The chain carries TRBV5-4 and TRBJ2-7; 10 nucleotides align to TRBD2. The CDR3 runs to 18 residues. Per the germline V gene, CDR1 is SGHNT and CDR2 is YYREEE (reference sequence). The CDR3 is CASSQEASAGGISYEQYF. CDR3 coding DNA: TGCGCCAGCAGCCAAGAAGCATCAGCGGGAGGGATCTCCTACGAGCAGTACTTC.

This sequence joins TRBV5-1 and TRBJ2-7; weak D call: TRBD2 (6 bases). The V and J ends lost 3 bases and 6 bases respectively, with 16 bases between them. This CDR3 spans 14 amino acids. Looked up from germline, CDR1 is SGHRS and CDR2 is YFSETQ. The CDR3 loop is CASSSGTGPSEQYF. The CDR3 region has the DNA TGCGCCAGCAGCTCCGGGACTGGTCCTTCCGAGCAGTACTTC.

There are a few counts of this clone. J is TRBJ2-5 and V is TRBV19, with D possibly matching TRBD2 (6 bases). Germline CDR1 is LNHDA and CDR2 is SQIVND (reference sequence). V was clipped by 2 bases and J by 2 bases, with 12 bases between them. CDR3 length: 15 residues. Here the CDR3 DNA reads TGTGCCAGTAGTATACTGCCCAGCGGGCAAGAGACCCAGTACTTC. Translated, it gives CASSILPSGQETQYF.

CDR3 in amino acids: CASSEATLGQYV. CDR3 nucleotides: TGTGCCAGCAGTGAAGCTACTCTAGGGCAGTACGTC. V usage is TRBV6-1 and J usage is TRBJ2-7; D is ambiguous. The CDR3 has 12 amino acids. V lost 0 bases and J 9 bases, leaving 9 bases between the germline ends. From germline, CDR1 is MNHNS and CDR2 SASEGT.

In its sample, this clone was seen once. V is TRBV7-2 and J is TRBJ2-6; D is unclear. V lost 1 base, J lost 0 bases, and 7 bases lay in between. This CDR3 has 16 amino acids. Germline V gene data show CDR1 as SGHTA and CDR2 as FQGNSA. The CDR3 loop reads CASSLVAASGANVLTF. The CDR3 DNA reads TGTGCCAGCAGCTTAGTGGCGGCCTCTGGGGCCAACGTCCTGACTTTC.

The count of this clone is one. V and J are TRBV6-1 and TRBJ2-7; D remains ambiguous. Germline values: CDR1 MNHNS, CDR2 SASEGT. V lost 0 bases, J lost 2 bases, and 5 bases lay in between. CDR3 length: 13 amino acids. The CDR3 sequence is CASSEAGTYEQYV. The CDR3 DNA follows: TGTGCCAGCAGTGAAGCTGGCACCTACGAGCAGTACGTC.

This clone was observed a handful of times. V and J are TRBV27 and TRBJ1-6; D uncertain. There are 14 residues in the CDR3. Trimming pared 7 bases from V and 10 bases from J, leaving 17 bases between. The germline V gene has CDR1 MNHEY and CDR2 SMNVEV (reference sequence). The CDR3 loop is CASTSLGVGSPLHF. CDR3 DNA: TGTGCCAGCACCAGCCTAGGTGTGGGATCACCCCTCCACTTT.

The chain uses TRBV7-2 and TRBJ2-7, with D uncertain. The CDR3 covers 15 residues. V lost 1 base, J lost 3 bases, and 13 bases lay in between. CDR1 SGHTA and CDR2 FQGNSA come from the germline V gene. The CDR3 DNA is TGTGCCAGCAGCTTAGTACCTGACTCGTACTACGAGCAGTACGTC. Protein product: CASSLVPDSYYEQYV.

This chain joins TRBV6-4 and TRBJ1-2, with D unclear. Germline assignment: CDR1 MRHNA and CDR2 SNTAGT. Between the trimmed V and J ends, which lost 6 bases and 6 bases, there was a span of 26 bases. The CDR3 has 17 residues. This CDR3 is CASREDGTQRYMDGYTF. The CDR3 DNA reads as TGTGCCAGCAGAGAAGATGGAACTCAGAGATATATGGATGGCTACACCTTC.

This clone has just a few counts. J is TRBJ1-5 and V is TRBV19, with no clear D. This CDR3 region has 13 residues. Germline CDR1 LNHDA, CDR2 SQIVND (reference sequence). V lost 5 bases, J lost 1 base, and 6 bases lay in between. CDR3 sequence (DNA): TGTGCCAGTAGTTTGCGGAGCAATCAGCCCCAGCATTTT. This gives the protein CASSLRSNQPQHF.

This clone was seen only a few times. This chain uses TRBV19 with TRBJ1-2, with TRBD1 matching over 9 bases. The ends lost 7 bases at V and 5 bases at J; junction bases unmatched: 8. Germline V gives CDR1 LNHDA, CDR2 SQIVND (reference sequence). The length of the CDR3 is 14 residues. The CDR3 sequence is CASKGTGMNYGYTF. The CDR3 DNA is TGTGCCAGTAAAGGGACAGGGATGAATTATGGCTACACCTTC.

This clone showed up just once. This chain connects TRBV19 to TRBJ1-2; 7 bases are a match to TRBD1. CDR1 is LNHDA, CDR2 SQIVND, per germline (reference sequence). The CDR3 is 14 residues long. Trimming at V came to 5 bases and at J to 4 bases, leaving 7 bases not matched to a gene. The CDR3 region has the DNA TGTGCCAGTAGTGCCACAGGGGCGGGCTATGGCTACACCTTC. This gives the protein CASSATGAGYGYTF.

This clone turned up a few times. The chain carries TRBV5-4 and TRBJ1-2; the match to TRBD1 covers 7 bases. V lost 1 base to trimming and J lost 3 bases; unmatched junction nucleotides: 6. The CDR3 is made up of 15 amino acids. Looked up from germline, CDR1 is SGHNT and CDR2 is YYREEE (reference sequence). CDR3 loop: CASSLQGVRDYGYTF. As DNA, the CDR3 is TGTGCCAGCAGCTTGCAGGGGGTGAGGGACTATGGCTACACCTTC.

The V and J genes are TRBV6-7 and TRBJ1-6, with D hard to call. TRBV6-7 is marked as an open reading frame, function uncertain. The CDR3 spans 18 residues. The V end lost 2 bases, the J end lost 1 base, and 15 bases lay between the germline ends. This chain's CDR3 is CASSYPEFWSSYNSPLHF. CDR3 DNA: TGTGCCAGCAGTTACCCGGAGTTTTGGAGTTCCTATAATTCACCCCTCCACTTT.